This T cell receptor (beta chain) comes out of a study of cytomegalovirus exposure and HLA in healthy donors. Study results and limitations: Prior analysis indicated that the majority of TCR beta V segments exhibited productivity approximately 90% or approximately 30% of the time. Later work showed greater clonal expansion in HLA-associated TCR beta chains than in equally common others.

The PCR contained 60 Vbeta and 13 Jbeta primers. Clones were read by immunoSEQ multiplex PCR, and TCRdb kept only the in-frame ones, dropping some. The sample lists 250,000 or so clones, 80% to 95% occurring once. With V trimmed by 7 bases and J by 7 bases, 12 bases remained unmatched. The germline V gene has CDR1 SEHNR and CDR2 FQNEAQ (reference sequence). CDR3 length equals 15 residues. This clone occurred once. The target antigen is unknown. The gene calls are TRBV7-9 and TRBJ2-1, with TRBD1 matching 8 bases. The receptor's source is a girl aged 2 to 9 in good health and CMV-seronegative. Sequencing was performed on PBMCs. The CDR3 DNA reads as TGTGCCAGCATCAACCGGGACAGGATTCAAAATGAGCAGTTCTTC. This sequence encodes CASINRDRIQNEQFF.